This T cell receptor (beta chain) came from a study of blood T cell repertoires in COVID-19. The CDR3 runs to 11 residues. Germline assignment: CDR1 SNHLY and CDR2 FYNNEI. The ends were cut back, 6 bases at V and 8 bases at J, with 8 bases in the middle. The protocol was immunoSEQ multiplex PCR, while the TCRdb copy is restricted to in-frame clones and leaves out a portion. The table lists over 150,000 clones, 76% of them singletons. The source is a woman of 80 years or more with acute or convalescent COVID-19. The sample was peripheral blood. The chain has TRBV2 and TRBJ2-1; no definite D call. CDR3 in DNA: TGTGCCAGCAGGGTAGATTATGAGCAGTTCTTC. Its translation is CASRVDYEQFF.